These T cell receptor beta chains were read from a single sample in a study of T cell responses to AZD1222 COVID-19 vaccine. Assay: immunoSEQ multiplex PCR; the TCRdb copy retains only in-frame clones and omits some. The table includes under 150,000 clones, roughly 92% detected once. Specimen: peripheral blood, collected 28 days after the second AZD1222 dose. The receptors were gathered from an adult who received the AZD1222 COVID-19 vaccine. CDR3s include the opening cysteine and the closing phenylalanine or tryptophan. D genes are given only for firm matches. Only part of the rows carry a size: once, few, many, or a class if the clone is expanded.

j_call d_call v_call clone_size cdr3_aa cdr3_nt
TRBJ1-5 TRBD1 TRBV27 NA CASRRQGHQPQHF TGTGCCAGCAGAAGACAGGGACATCAGCCCCAGCATTTT
TRBJ1-1 NA TRBV7-2 NA CASSLGWGRERTEAFF TGTGCCAGCAGCTTAGGGTGGGGCAGGGAAAGGACTGAAGCTTTCTTT
TRBJ2-7 NA TRBV4-3 NA CASSQDITGGGYEQYF TGCGCCAGCAGCCAAGATATTACAGGGGGGGGCTACGAGCAGTACTTC
TRBJ2-1 TRBD2 TRBV4-2 NA CASSHGLADYNEQFF TGTGCCAGCAGCCATGGACTAGCGGATTACAATGAGCAGTTCTTC
TRBJ1-2 TRBD1 TRBV27 NA CASSFQGAYGYTF TGTGCCAGCAGTTTTCAGGGGGCCTATGGCTACACCTTC
TRBJ1-1 NA TRBV21-1 NA CATRITGGYPNTEAFF TGTGCCACACGGATAACAGGGGGCTACCCTAACACTGAAGCTTTCTTT
TRBJ1-5 NA TRBV19 NA CASSVPGTQPQHF TGTGCCAGTAGTGTGCCAGGAACTCAGCCCCAGCATTTT
TRBJ2-3 NA TRBV5-1 NA CASSLDRDITDTQYF TGCGCCAGCAGCTTAGACAGAGACATCACAGATACGCAGTATTTT
TRBJ1-4 TRBD1 TRBV18 NA CASSLGTGQLNEKLFF TGTGCCAGCTCACTGGGGACGGGACAGTTAAATGAAAAACTGTTTTTT
TRBJ2-3 TRBD1 TRBV7-7 NA CASSPGTGGTDTQYF TGTGCCAGCAGCCCCGGGACAGGGGGCACAGATACGCAGTATTTT
TRBJ1-1 NA TRBV9 NA CASSEVSEAFF TGTGCCAGCAGCGAAGTCTCTGAAGCTTTCTTT
TRBJ1-3 NA TRBV19 NA CASSPFGPSGNTIYF TGTGCCAGTAGCCCCTTCGGACCATCTGGAAACACCATATATTTT
TRBJ1-1 NA TRBV19 NA CASSIRAQMNTEAFF TGTGCCAGTAGTATAAGAGCACAGATGAACACTGAAGCTTTCTTT
TRBJ1-6 NA TRBV30 NA CAWNGGPNSPLHF TGTGCCTGGAACGGGGGACCTAATTCACCCCTCCACTTT
TRBJ2-1 NA TRBV18 once CASSPWAESYNEQFF TGTGCCAGCTCACCATGGGCGGAATCCTACAATGAGCAGTTCTTC
TRBJ1-1 NA TRBV7-8 NA CASSLAFTEAFF TGTGCCAGCAGCTTAGCGTTTACTGAAGCTTTCTTT
TRBJ1-6 NA TRBV5-1 NA CASSLSPGDSPLHF TGCGCCAGCAGCTTGTCCCCAGGGGATTCACCCCTCCACTTT
TRBJ2-3 NA TRBV7-2 NA CASSLDSLYTDTQYF TGTGCCAGCAGCTTAGATAGTCTCTACACAGATACGCAGTATTTT
TRBJ1-1 TRBD1 TRBV2 once CASSRQGLDTEAFF TGTGCCAGCAGTCGACAGGGGCTGGACACTGAAGCTTTCTTT
TRBJ1-1 NA TRBV30 NA CAWTKTITRRAFF TGTGCCTGGACCAAAACTATTACCCGGAGAGCTTTCTTT
TRBJ1-1 NA TRBV7-3 NA CASSLGMNTEAFF TGTGCCAGCAGCTTAGGGATGAACACTGAAGCTTTCTTT
TRBJ1-5 NA TRBV6-1 NA CASSDPNQPQHF TGTGCCAGCAGTGACCCTAATCAGCCCCAGCATTTT
TRBJ1-5 NA TRBV12-5 NA CASGTGNNQPQHF TGTGCTAGTGGTACAGGGAACAATCAGCCCCAGCATTTT
TRBJ1-6 NA TRBV19 NA CASSTGGTYNSPLHF TGTGCCAGTAGTACGGGGGGAACCTATAATTCACCCCTCCACTTT
TRBJ1-1 NA TRBV11-1 NA CASSHLQDAGTEAFF TGTGCCAGCAGCCACCTACAGGACGCGGGCACTGAAGCTTTCTTT
TRBJ2-1 TRBD2 TRBV2 NA CASSEPASGSEQFF TGTGCCAGCAGTGAACCGGCTAGCGGGAGTGAGCAGTTCTTC
TRBJ2-7 NA TRBV28 NA CASSLWGGSYEQYF TGTGCCAGCAGTTTATGGGGCGGCTCCTACGAGCAGTACTTC
TRBJ1-5 NA TRBV9 NA CASSVGDSNQPQHF TGTGCCAGCAGCGTGGGGGATAGCAATCAGCCCCAGCATTTT
TRBJ2-3 TRBD2 TRBV6-2/TRBV6-3 NA CASSYLEGLAASTDTQYF TGTGCCAGCAGTTACTTGGAAGGACTAGCGGCGAGCACAGATACGCAGTATTTT
TRBJ2-2 NA TRBV5-5 NA CASSLAAGNTGELFF TGTGCCAGCAGCTTGGCAGCGGGCAACACCGGGGAGCTGTTTTTT
TRBJ1-1 TRBD1 TRBV2 NA CATRKRTGLNTEAFF TGTGCCACTCGGAAACGGACAGGGTTGAACACTGAAGCTTTCTTT
TRBJ1-1 NA TRBV9 NA CASSGGMNTEAFF TGTGCCAGCAGCGGGGGGATGAACACTGAAGCTTTCTTT
TRBJ2-1 NA TRBV7-2 NA CASSRIYNEQFF TGTGCCAGCAGCCGAATTTACAATGAGCAGTTCTTC
TRBJ2-7 NA TRBV5-1 NA CASSLDGQEQYF TGCGCCAGCAGCTTGGATGGACAGGAGCAGTACTTC
TRBJ1-2 NA TRBV9 NA CASSAGLWGYTF TGTGCCAGCAGCGCGGGTCTCTGGGGCTACACCTTC